The TCR beta chain described here comes from a study of cytomegalovirus exposure and HLA in healthy donors. The study ran its PCR with 60 Vbeta and 13 Jbeta primers. Clones were read by immunoSEQ multiplex PCR, and TCRdb kept only the in-frame ones, dropping some. The sample yields 210,000 or so clones, roughly 78% seen once. The CDR3 is 14 residues long. Germline V lookup: CDR1 ENHRY, CDR2 SYGVKD. The V gene end was trimmed by 4 bases and the J gene end by 5 bases; junction bases not matched to a gene: 6. Study results and limitations: Immune exposure data for these donors was limited to CMV serostatus. Despite most TCR sequences being rare, some public TCRs occurred in many donors. Later analysis indicated greater clonal expansion among HLA-associated TCR beta chains than among equally common other chains. The later analysis indicated that the majority of CMV-associated TCR beta chains appeared HLA-restricted.

Comment on this clone: Its antigen is not known.

The chain has TRBV10-3 and TRBJ2-3, with 7 bases identical to TRBD1. Sample: PBMCs. This sequence was found in a boy younger than 18 in good health and CMV-seronegative. The CDR3 coding sequence is TGTGCCATCAGTGGTCCAGGGGGACAAGATACGCAGTATTTT. This codes for CAISGPGGQDTQYF.